This is a list of T cell receptor beta chains from one sample in a study of cytomegalovirus exposure and HLA in healthy donors. Clones were read by immunoSEQ multiplex PCR, and TCRdb kept only the in-frame ones, dropping some. The sample has approximately 190,000 clones, approximately 79% seen once. The sample was PBMCs. These receptors were taken from a man aged 35 to 55 in good health and CMV-seropositive. Both conserved end residues are part of each CDR3. D genes are given only for firm matches. Only part of the rows carry a size: once, few, many, or a class if the clone is expanded.

size,J,D,V,CDR3,DNA
-,TRBJ2-2,-,TRBV6-4,CASSRDFPNTGELFF,TGTGCCAGCAGTCGGGACTTCCCGAACACCGGGGAGCTGTTTTTT
-,TRBJ2-3,TRBD1,TRBV6-4,CASSDSGQPGDTQYF,TGTGCCAGCAGTGACTCGGGACAGCCAGGAGATACGCAGTATTTT
-,TRBJ2-3,TRBD1,TRBV30,CAWTQGADTQYF,TGTGCCTGGACCCAGGGGGCAGATACGCAGTATTTT
few,TRBJ1-2,-,TRBV6-1,CASSEGRGWYGYTF,TGTGCCAGCAGTGAAGGGCGGGGCTGGTATGGCTACACCTTC
-,TRBJ2-1,TRBD2,TRBV7-6,CASSLARGLAGGSSSYNEQFF,TGTGCCAGCAGCTTAGCGCGGGGATTAGCGGGGGGGTCCAGCTCCTACAATGAGCAGTTCTTC
-,TRBJ2-5,TRBD2,TRBV13,CASSPTGLAGEETQYF,TGTGCCAGCAGCCCTACGGGACTAGCGGGGGAAGAGACCCAGTACTTC
-,TRBJ2-7,TRBD2,TRBV12-5,CASGFASGGPYEQYF,TGTGCTAGTGGTTTTGCCAGCGGGGGTCCCTACGAGCAGTACTTC
-,TRBJ1-2,-,TRBV6-6,CASSPLDNVGLGYTF,TGTGCCAGCAGTCCCCTGGACAACGTGGGGCTCGGCTACACCTTC
-,TRBJ2-7,-,TRBV19,CASSIGQGGYEQYF,TGTGCCAGTAGTATAGGCCAGGGTGGCTACGAGCAGTACTTC
-,TRBJ2-5,TRBD2,TRBV5-6,CASSLALAGEVQETQYF,TGTGCCAGCAGCTTGGCGCTAGCGGGGGAAGTCCAAGAGACCCAGTACTTC
-,TRBJ1-1,TRBD1,TRBV5-6,CASNDRGPRRAFF,TGTGCCAGCAACGACAGGGGCCCTCGGCGAGCTTTCTTT
once,TRBJ1-4,-,TRBV6-5,CASSYSVGSEKLFF,TGTGCCAGCAGTTACTCGGTGGGGAGTGAAAAACTGTTTTTT
-,TRBJ2-1,TRBD1,TRBV7-2,CASSSHRGSSYNEQFF,TGTGCCAGCAGCTCCCACAGGGGTAGCTCCTACAATGAGCAGTTCTTC
-,TRBJ1-4,TRBD1,TRBV15,CATSTGTGEKLFF,TGTGCCACCAGCACCGGGACAGGTGAAAAACTGTTTTTT
-,TRBJ1-1,-,TRBV6-5,CASRPQTGMNTEAFF,TGTGCCAGCAGACCCCAGACAGGTATGAACACTGAAGCTTTCTTT
-,TRBJ2-5,-,TRBV5-1,CASSLNGGAQETQYF,TGCGCCAGCAGCTTAAATGGCGGGGCTCAAGAGACCCAGTACTTC
-,TRBJ2-3,TRBD1,TRBV7-2,CASRLGGTGRSDTQYF,TGTGCCAGCAGGCTAGGAGGGACAGGGCGCTCAGATACGCAGTATTTT
-,TRBJ2-7,TRBD1,TRBV9,CASSLRQGGDEQYF,TGTGCCAGCAGCCTCCGACAGGGTGGCGACGAGCAGTACTTC
-,TRBJ1-3,-,TRBV15,CATSRDQASSGNTIYF,TGTGCCACCAGCAGAGATCAGGCCTCCTCTGGAAACACCATATATTTT
-,TRBJ1-2,TRBD1,TRBV6-1,CASSDLKGDRNYGYTF,TGTGCCAGCAGTGACCTAAAGGGGGACAGGAACTATGGCTACACCTTC
-,TRBJ2-3,-,TRBV4-3,CASSQETGGLTDTQYF,TGCGCCAGCAGCCAAGAAACCGGGGGACTCACAGATACGCAGTATTTT
once,TRBJ1-2,TRBD1,TRBV6-6,CASSYPDRASGYTF,TGTGCCAGCAGTTACCCGGACAGGGCCAGTGGCTACACCTTC
-,TRBJ1-5,-,TRBV27,CASSFVGDNQPQHF,TGTGCCAGCAGTTTTGTGGGCGACAATCAGCCCCAGCATTTT
once,TRBJ2-7,-,TRBV11-2,CASSRMLGEQYF,TGTGCCAGCAGCCGAATGCTCGGCGAGCAGTACTTC
-,TRBJ1-3,-,TRBV18,CASSQGQLGSGNTIYF,TGTGCCAGCTCACAAGGACAGCTTGGCTCTGGAAACACCATATATTTT